What follows are 20 T cell receptor beta chains derived from one specimen sequenced in a study of radiotherapy plus CTLA-4 blockade in lung cancer. Clones were read by immunoSEQ multiplex PCR, and TCRdb kept only the in-frame ones, dropping some. Of roughly 78,000 clones in the sample, around 73% were seen once. This sample comprised peripheral blood, obtained from a patient treated with radiotherapy plus ipilimumab. All receptors derive from a human donor with non-small cell lung cancer who had a complete response to radiotherapy plus ipilimumab.

The CDR3 here is CASSPRLAGGRETQYF. The CDR3 nucleotides are TGTGCCAGCTCACCACGACTAGCGGGAGGGCGCGAGACCCAGTACTTC. The chain carries TRBV18 and TRBJ2-5; TRBD2 matches 14 bases. This CDR3 has 16 residues. V shed 1 base and J 5 bases; nucleotides not matched to a gene: 3. The germline V gene has CDR1 KGHSH and CDR2 LQKENI.

This rearrangement joins TRBV5-6 to TRBJ1-5; no firm D call. V dropped 1 base and J dropped 1 base, with 6 bases sitting between them. The CDR3 spans 14 residues. Germline assignment: CDR1 SGHDT and CDR2 YYEEEE. Here the CDR3 DNA reads TGTGCCAGCAGCTTGCCAGGAAGCAATCAGCCCCAGCATTTT. It translates to CASSLPGSNQPQHF.

The chain uses TRBV19 and TRBJ1-1; the D gene is possibly TRBD1 (5 bases). The CDR3 is 14 residues long. With 7 bases removed from V and 5 bases from J, the gap between germline ends came to 17 bases. The germline gives CDR1 LNHDA, CDR2 SQIVND (reference sequence). The CDR3 loop reads CASIPRAGWTEAFF. As DNA, the CDR3 is TGTGCCAGTATTCCTCGGGCAGGGTGGACTGAAGCTTTCTTT.

CDR3 in DNA: TGTGCCAGCTCACCACCGATGGGAAGCCACGTAGGCAATGAGCAGTTCTTC. Its protein product is CASSPPMGSHVGNEQFF. The V call is TRBV18, the J call TRBJ2-1; D is unresolved. The CDR3 loop spans 17 amino acids. Trimming left V 0 bases short and J 6 bases short, with 18 bases between. Germline V gene sequence: CDR1 KGHSH, CDR2 LQKENI. Together with reference TRBV18 and TRBJ2-1, the CDR3 gives the full variable domain: NAGVMQNPRHLVRRRGQEARLRCSPMKGHSHVYWYRQLPEEGLKFMVYLQKENIIDESGMPKERFSAEFPKEGPSILRIQQVVRGDSAAYFCASSPPMGSHVGNEQFFGPGTRLTVL.

This chain links TRBV4-1 with TRBJ1-1, with D unresolved. The CDR3 has 13 residues. Germline CDR1 reads MGHRA; CDR2 reads YSYEKL. V lost 7 bases to trimming and J lost 5 bases, with 14 bases between them. CDR3 in amino acids: CASTFQEGTEAFF. In nucleotides, the CDR3 is TGCGCCAGCACCTTCCAGGAGGGTACTGAAGCTTTCTTT.

The chain employs TRBV7-6 and TRBJ2-5, with TRBD1 matching over 9 bases. J gave up 4 bases and V 5 bases, and 11 bases lay outside the gene matches. CDR1 SGHVS and CDR2 FNYEAQ come from the germline V gene. This CDR3 has 16 residues. CDR3 protein: CASSGSTGGPGETQYF. CDR3 in DNA: TGTGCCAGCAGCGGTTCGACAGGGGGTCCGGGAGAGACCCAGTACTTC. The whole variable domain, remainder taken from reference TRBV7-6 and TRBJ2-5, is GAGVSQSPRYKVTKRGQDVALRCDPISGHVSLYWYRQALGQGPEFLTYFNYEAQQDKSGLPNDRFSAERPEGSISTLTIQRTEQRDSAMYRCASSGSTGGPGETQYFGPGTRLLVL.

The J gene is TRBJ1-4, the V gene TRBV9; no firm D call. The CDR3 runs 11 residues. V was pared by 0 bases and J by 12 bases, with 6 bases between. CDR1 is SGDLS and CDR2 is YYNGEE in the germline V gene. The CDR3 region has the DNA TGTGCCAGCAGCGTAGGCGAGGAACTGTTTTTT. Translated, it gives CASSVGEELFF.

This clone was observed a few times. The chain couples TRBV4-1 to TRBJ1-2, with TRBD1 as a possible D gene (5 bases). Germline V lookup: CDR1 MGHRA, CDR2 YSYEKL. CDR3 length: 19 amino acids. V gave up 0 bases and J gave up 4 bases, with 24 bases separating them. CDR3 DNA sequence: TGCGCCAGCAGCCAAGAGGGCGGGCTGGGCAGGGCTGTAAGCTATGGCTACACCTTC. The encoded protein is CASSQEGGLGRAVSYGYTF.

Sample share makes this clone medium-sized (0.01 to 0.1%). The chain links TRBV4-1 to TRBJ1-2; D might be TRBD1 (6 bases). The germline CDR1 and CDR2 sequences are MGHRA and YSYEKL. V was pared by 0 bases and J by 2 bases, with 19 bases between. CDR3 size: 18 residues. The CDR3 loop is CASSQDSFRTDLNYGYTF. The CDR3 region has the DNA TGCGCCAGCAGCCAAGATTCTTTCAGGACAGACTTAAACTATGGCTACACCTTC.

The chain joins TRBV12-2 to TRBJ2-7; the table names TRBD2, a call not compared with the DNA. TRBV12-2 is listed as a pseudogene. This CDR3 is 18 amino acids long. CDR3 protein: CASRLAVSRLHCMREQYV. The CDR3 DNA follows: TGTGCAAGTCGCTTAGCGGTCTCCCGACTACACTGTATGAGGGAGCAGTACGTC.

The chain employs TRBV27 and TRBJ2-3, with D perhaps given as TRBD1 or TRBD2 (5 bases each). This CDR3 is 14 amino acids long. The ends were cut back, 8 bases at V and 10 bases at J, with 22 bases in the middle. Germline-derived CDR1 and CDR2 are MNHEY and SMNVEV (reference sequence). Here the CDR3 DNA reads TGTGCCAGCGTCGAGGGGTCCCGCCCAGGTGCGCAGTATTTT. It yields the protein CASVEGSRPGAQYF.

The DNA of the CDR3 is TGTGCCAGCAGCCAACACCGGGGCCCGGGTGCCTATGGCTACACCTTC. Protein sequence: CASSQHRGPGAYGYTF. The chain recombines TRBV7-8 with TRBJ1-2; possible D gene TRBD1, 5 bases. V was trimmed by 5 bases and J by 4 bases, leaving 20 bases between them. There are 16 residues in the CDR3. Germline V lookup: CDR1 SGHVS, CDR2 FQNEAQ.

The chain joins TRBV7-2 to TRBJ1-5, with 7 bases identical to TRBD1. The V segment lost 5 bases and the J segment 2 bases; nucleotides outside the gene matches: 3. The germline gives CDR1 SGHTA, CDR2 FQGNSA. The CDR3 has 14 residues. This CDR3 is CASSPGTGNQPQHF. CDR3 coding DNA: TGTGCCAGCAGCCCCGGGACAGGCAATCAGCCCCAGCATTTT.

The chain couples TRBV7-9 to TRBJ1-2; the D is unclear. Trimming took 1 base from V and 4 from J, leaving 13 bases between them. CDR1 is SEHNR, CDR2 FQNEAQ, per germline (reference sequence). This CDR3 has 15 amino acids. The CDR3 DNA follows: TGTGCCAGCAGCTTAGACGAGGGAGGAAGCTATGGCTACACCTTC. Translating gives CASSLDEGGSYGYTF.

This clone was seen a single time. The V and J genes are TRBV30 and TRBJ1-5, with D perhaps TRBD1 (5 bases). Looked up from germline, CDR1 is GTSNPN and CDR2 is SVGIG (reference sequence). V was cut by 0 bases and J by 3 bases, with 9 bases left in between. This CDR3 is built from 14 residues. The CDR3 is CAWSVDSPNQPQHF. As DNA, the CDR3 is TGTGCCTGGAGTGTAGACAGCCCCAATCAGCCCCAGCATTTT.

The genes are TRBV11-2 and TRBJ1-2; D is undetermined. The V and J ends lost 0 bases and 6 bases respectively, with 11 bases between them. This CDR3 region has 14 residues. Looked up from germline, CDR1 is SGHAT and CDR2 is FQNNGV. The CDR3, as DNA: TGTGCCAGCAGCTTAGACCGCGAAGGAGATGGCTACACCTTC. It encodes CASSLDREGDGYTF.

The chain has TRBV5-8 and TRBJ2-4, with 8 positions matching TRBD1. Germline V gene lookup returns CDR1 SGHTS and CDR2 YDEGEE. The CDR3 extends over 14 amino acids. V lost 6 bases, J lost 8 bases, and 10 bases stayed unmatched. The CDR3 DNA reads as TGTGCCAGCAACTACAGGGGGAGTTGGGACATTCAGTACTTC. As protein: CASNYRGSWDIQYF.

The chain is built from TRBV12-5 and TRBJ2-2, with D tentatively TRBD1 (6 bases). V shed 1 base and J shed 2 bases, with 20 bases lying between them. The CDR3 spans 19 residues. Germline CDR1 is LGHNT and CDR2 is FRNRAP. CDR3 region: CASGLARTFGTPNTGELFF. The CDR3, as DNA: TGTGCTAGTGGTTTGGCCCGAACCTTTGGGACACCCAACACCGGGGAGCTGTTTTTT.

The chain recombines TRBV6-5 with TRBJ2-2; TRBD2 is a possible D gene (6 bases). Germline V gives CDR1 MNHEY, CDR2 SVGAGI. V shed 6 bases and J shed 3 bases, with 8 bases lying between them. This CDR3 is built from 13 residues. CDR3 loop: CASSRLDTGELFF. CDR3 DNA: TGTGCCAGCAGCCGACTAGACACCGGGGAGCTGTTTTTT.

J is TRBJ1-6 and V is TRBV29-1; 7 nucleotides match TRBD1. CDR3 length: 13 residues. Germline V CDR1 and CDR2: SQVTM, ANQGSEA. The V gene end was trimmed by 7 bases and the J gene end by 5 bases; junction bases not matched to a gene: 5. In nucleotides, the CDR3 is TGCAGCGCCTCGACAGGGAATAATTCACCCCTCCACTTT. Residues: CSASTGNNSPLHF.